The rows below give T cell receptor beta chains drawn from one sample of a study of blood T cell repertoires in COVID-19. Generated by immunoSEQ multiplex PCR, the TCRdb table keeps only in-frame clones and is missing some. The table includes 400,000 to 500,000 clones, approximately 91% detected once. Sequencing used PBMCs or T cells enriched from blood (not recorded which). These receptor sequences come from a young woman who had been exposed to COVID-19. Both conserved end residues are part of each CDR3. Each record gives: V gene, clone size, D gene, J gene, CDR3 DNA, CDR3 protein. The D gene is left open where the match is weak. Part of the rows lack a size; the others show once, few, many or a class for expanded clones.

TRBV28,NA,NA,TRBJ2-7,TGTGCCAGCAGTCAGGGTAGGGGCTCCTACGAGCAGTACTTC,CASSQGRGSYEQYF
TRBV7-9,NA,NA,TRBJ1-5,TGTGCCAGCAGCTCACAGGGTGGCAATCAGCCCCAGCATTTT,CASSSQGGNQPQHF
TRBV2,NA,TRBD1,TRBJ1-2,TGTGCCAGCAGGAAGTCGGGACAGGGTCACTATGGCTACACCTTC,CASRKSGQGHYGYTF
TRBV5-4,NA,NA,TRBJ1-4,TGTGCCAGCAGTTCGCAGGGGACAACTAATGAAAAACTGTTTTTT,CASSSQGTTNEKLFF
TRBV5-6,NA,TRBD2,TRBJ2-3,TGTGCCAGCAGCTTGGTCCTAGCGGGGGCCCTAGGGATAGGAGATACGCAGTATTTT,CASSLVLAGALGIGDTQYF
TRBV27,NA,TRBD1,TRBJ1-2,TGTGCCAGCAGTTTATCGGGGACAGGGAACTACTATGGCTACACCTTC,CASSLSGTGNYYGYTF
TRBV7-9,NA,TRBD1,TRBJ2-7,TGTGCCAGCAGCCCCTCGGGACAGGGAAGCGTCTACGAGCAGTACTTC,CASSPSGQGSVYEQYF
TRBV15,NA,NA,TRBJ1-1,TGTGCCACCAGCAGAAGAAGTCAGGCCTCGGGGACTTTCTTT,CATSRRSQASGTFF
TRBV11-2,once,TRBD2,TRBJ2-1,TGTGCCAGCAGCTTACGCGCGGGAGGGCCCAATGAGCAGTTCTTC,CASSLRAGGPNEQFF
TRBV7-9,NA,NA,TRBJ2-7,TGTGCCAGCAGCTTAGGGCTAGTACGCGAGCAGTACTTC,CASSLGLVREQYF
TRBV9,NA,TRBD2,TRBJ2-1,TGTGCCAGCAGCCCCAGGGGACTAGCGGGGGGGCCGGGTGAGCAGTTCTTC,CASSPRGLAGGPGEQFF
TRBV11-2,NA,TRBD1,TRBJ1-2,TGTGCCAGCAGCCCTAGAGGGACAGGAATGCTTACTAACTATGGCTACACCTTC,CASSPRGTGMLTNYGYTF
TRBV6-6,NA,NA,TRBJ1-1,TGTGCCAGCGGCTTGACCGACAGGCAGGGGTTCCAAAGGCCGAACACTGAAGCTTTCTTT,CASGLTDRQGFQRPNTEAFF
TRBV5-1,NA,TRBD1,TRBJ2-2,TGCGCAGTCGACAGGGGGCTGAACACCGGGGAGCTGTTTTTT,CAVDRGLNTGELFF
TRBV27,few,TRBD2,TRBJ2-1,TGTGCCAGCAGTTTAGGGACTACAAACAATGAGCAGTTCTTC,CASSLGTTNNEQFF
TRBV28,NA,TRBD2,TRBJ2-5,TGTGCCAGCAGTTTAGAAACTAGCGGGCAAGAGACCCAGTACTTC,CASSLETSGQETQYF
TRBV18,NA,NA,TRBJ2-3,TGTGCCAGCTCACGCGGAGGGCCCGGTAGGACAGATACGCAGTATTTT,CASSRGGPGRTDTQYF
TRBV28,NA,TRBD2,TRBJ2-1,TGTGCCAGCAGGTTTTTAACTAGCGGGGCCTACAATGAGCAGTTCTTC,CASRFLTSGAYNEQFF
TRBV28,NA,TRBD1,TRBJ1-5,TGTGCCAGCAGTTTGAACAGGGGGAATCAGCCCCAGCATTTT,CASSLNRGNQPQHF
TRBV7-9,NA,NA,TRBJ2-1,TGTGCCAGCAGCTTAGGAGCCAGGGGCAATGAGCAGTTCTTC,CASSLGARGNEQFF
TRBV14,NA,NA,TRBJ1-2,TGTGCCAGCAGCCAAGAAGGCCGGGGCTATGGCTACACCTTC,CASSQEGRGYGYTF
TRBV28,NA,TRBD2,TRBJ2-1,TGTGCCAGCCTTAGAGAGGCGGGGGAGAGCTCCTACAATGAGCAGTTCTTC,CASLREAGESSYNEQFF
TRBV6-5,NA,TRBD2,TRBJ2-3,TGTGCCAGCAGGAATAGCGGGGGGCCAACAGATACGCAGTATTTT,CASRNSGGPTDTQYF
TRBV6-5,NA,NA,TRBJ2-2,TGTGCCAGCAGAGGAGGACGGTCGAACACCGGGGAGCTGTTTTTT,CASRGGRSNTGELFF
TRBV24-1,once,TRBD2,TRBJ2-3,TGTGCCACCAGTCCCAATAGCGGGAGGGCAGATACGCAGTATTTT,CATSPNSGRADTQYF
TRBV7-8,NA,TRBD2,TRBJ2-2,TGTGCCAGCAGCTTAGTGGGCGGGAGGGACACCGGGGAGCTGTTTTTT,CASSLVGGRDTGELFF
TRBV10-1,NA,NA,TRBJ2-3,TGCGCCAGCAGTGAGTCGTTATTAGGGACTCACGATGTCACAGATACGCAGTATTTT,CASSESLLGTHDVTDTQYF
TRBV28,NA,TRBD1,TRBJ1-3,TGTGCCAGCAGCTTGACAGGGCCCGGAAACACCATATATTTT,CASSLTGPGNTIYF
TRBV3-1/TRBV3-2,once,TRBD2,TRBJ2-2,TGTGCCAGCAGCCATTTTCAACTAGCGCGGTCCGGGGAGCTGTTTTTT,CASSHFQLARSGELFF
TRBV6-5,once,TRBD2,TRBJ2-1,TGTGCCAGCAGTTACCAGACTAGCGGGCGGAGGCATGAGCAGTTCTTC,CASSYQTSGRRHEQFF
TRBV7-2,NA,TRBD2,TRBJ2-5,TGTGCCAGCAGCCCACGGACTAGCGGGGGGCTCCAGAGGGAGACCCAGTACTTC,CASSPRTSGGLQRETQYF
TRBV30,few,TRBD2,TRBJ2-1,TGTGCCTGGAGTATCCCCACGCGGGGGGCCAATGAGCAGTTCTTC,CAWSIPTRGANEQFF
TRBV4-2,NA,TRBD2,TRBJ2-1,TGTGCCAGCAGCCAAGATGGGGGGGTCTCCTACAATGAGCAGTTCTTC,CASSQDGGVSYNEQFF
TRBV6-5,NA,NA,TRBJ1-5,TGTGCCGCCCGGAGGGAGGTAACGGGGCAGCCCCAGCATTTT,CAARREVTGQPQHF
TRBV2,NA,NA,TRBJ2-1,TGTGCCAGCAGTGATCGCAGATACCTCAATGAGCAGTTCTTC,CASSDRRYLNEQFF
TRBV27,once,NA,TRBJ2-7,TGTGCCAGCAGTTTTAACGGCTACGAGCAGTACTTC,CASSFNGYEQYF
TRBV6-4,NA,NA,TRBJ1-4,TGTGCCAGCAGTAGGTCGGGGAAACTGTTTTTT,CASSRSGKLFF
TRBV9,NA,TRBD2,TRBJ2-3,TGTGCCAGCCGCGTCGCCGGGGGGGGGATAGATACGCAGTATTTT,CASRVAGGGIDTQYF
TRBV13,few,NA,TRBJ1-1,TGTGCCAGTCTTACAGGTTCCGTAGGTGAAGCTTTCTTT,CASLTGSVGEAFF
TRBV28,NA,TRBD2,TRBJ2-7,TGTGCCAGCAGTTTATTAGGCCTAGCGGGGGGCTCCTACGAGCAGTACTTC,CASSLLGLAGGSYEQYF
TRBV7-8,NA,TRBD1,TRBJ2-1,TGTGCCAGCAGCTTAGTGCCAGGGGGCACGTGGTACAATGAGCAGTTCTTC,CASSLVPGGTWYNEQFF
TRBV5-6,NA,NA,TRBJ1-1,TGTGCCAGCAGCCCTGTCGTCAGGGACACTGAAGCTTTCTTT,CASSPVVRDTEAFF
TRBV9,NA,NA,TRBJ2-3,TGTGCCAGCAGCGCCGTCCTGACTCGAACCTTAACTAGCACAGATACGCAGTATTTT,CASSAVLTRTLTSTDTQYF
TRBV5-1,NA,NA,TRBJ1-1,TGCGCCAGCAGCTTGGCCCCACAGGACACTGAAGCTTTCTTT,CASSLAPQDTEAFF
TRBV9,NA,NA,TRBJ2-1,TGTGCCAGCAGCGTAAGCTCGGGGTCCTACAATGAGCAGTTCTTC,CASSVSSGSYNEQFF
TRBV27,NA,TRBD2,TRBJ2-5,TGTGCCAGCAGTTCCCGGACTAGCGGGAGAAAGGAGACCCAGTACTTC,CASSSRTSGRKETQYF
TRBV3-1/TRBV3-2,NA,NA,TRBJ1-2,TGTGCCAGCAGCTCCCGGTGGGCGGGCTATGGCTACACCTTC,CASSSRWAGYGYTF
TRBV18,NA,TRBD2,TRBJ2-5,TGTGCCAGCTCACAACCGGGACTAGGAGTGGAGACCCAGTACTTC,CASSQPGLGVETQYF
TRBV28,few,NA,TRBJ1-2,TGTGCCAGCAGTCCGCCCCAACTCTATGGCTACACCTTC,CASSPPQLYGYTF
TRBV5-4,NA,NA,TRBJ2-1,TGTGCCAGCAGCTTTGAGGGCATCCGCGACAATGAGCAGTTCTTC,CASSFEGIRDNEQFF
TRBV7-9,once,TRBD2,TRBJ2-1,TGTGCCAGCAGCTTAGAGACTAGCCCCATCGGTTTTTCCTACAATGAGCAGTTCTTC,CASSLETSPIGFSYNEQFF
TRBV24-1,NA,NA,TRBJ2-1,TGTGCCACCCGGGGGAGCAATGAGCAGTTCTTC,CATRGSNEQFF
TRBV5-1,NA,NA,TRBJ2-3,TGCGCCAGCAGCTTGGCCCAGGGTAGTTTCACAGATACGCAGTATTTT,CASSLAQGSFTDTQYF
TRBV10-3,NA,TRBD1,TRBJ2-7,TGTGCCATCAGTGAGATTCGGACAGGGCACGAGCAGTACTTC,CAISEIRTGHEQYF
TRBV30,NA,TRBD2,TRBJ2-1,TGTGCCTGGACCCACCTAGCGGGCCGAGCCTACAATGAGCAGTTCTTC,CAWTHLAGRAYNEQFF
TRBV11-3,NA,TRBD1,TRBJ2-1,TGTGCCAGCAGCTTAGGACAGGGTGCGGCCTACAATGAGCAGTTCTTC,CASSLGQGAAYNEQFF